This is a list of T cell receptor beta chains from one sample in a study of T cells in Graves' hyperthyroidism and ophthalmopathy. TCRdb used MiXCR to reprocess the multiplex PCR reads, holding one entry per CDR3 protein. Of roughly 290,000 distinct CDR3 sequences in the sample, roughly 15% were seen once. Sample: blood. These receptors were collected from a woman aged 40 to 50 with Graves' hyperthyroidism. Each CDR3 is given with its conserved first and last residue. D genes are given only for firm matches. The size entry is marked missing in some rows and otherwise reads once, few, many or a size class.

TRBV24-1,TRBJ1-2,TRBD1,few,TGTGCCACCAGTGAACAGGGGTATGGCTACACCTTC,CATSEQGYGYTF
TRBV20-1,TRBJ1-2,-,many,TGCAGTGCTAGAGATCCGCAGTCGTATGGCTACACCTTC,CSARDPQSYGYTF
TRBV6-1,TRBJ1-4,-,few,TGTGCCAGCAGTGAGACCGGGACCTATAATGAAAAACTGTTTTTT,CASSETGTYNEKLFF
TRBV28,TRBJ1-3,-,few,TGTGCCAGCACAAAGACAGTGAACTCTGGAAACACCATATATTTT,CASTKTVNSGNTIYF
TRBV7-8,TRBJ1-3,TRBD1,many,TGTGCCAGCAGCAAGGACAGGGGGTTGAAAGGAAACACCATATATTTT,CASSKDRGLKGNTIYF
TRBV25-1,TRBJ1-5,-,-,TGTGCCAGCAGTGCCCCGGGGGTTGGGCAGCCCCAGCATTTT,CASSAPGVGQPQHF
TRBV24-1,TRBJ1-4,TRBD1,-,TGTGCCAGCAGGACTTCCACAGGGGAAAAACTGCTTTTT,CASRTSTGEKLLF
TRBV28,TRBJ1-5,TRBD1,many,TGTGCCAGCAGTTTGAGGACAGGGCATCAGCCCCAGCATTTT,CASSLRTGHQPQHF
TRBV5-1,TRBJ2-5,-,many,TGCGCCAGCAGCTTGGTGGCGGAAGAGACCCAGTACTTC,CASSLVAEETQYF
TRBV20-1,TRBJ2-5,-,many,TGCAGTGCTAGAGATCCGGTCTTAGAAGAGACCCAGTACTTC,CSARDPVLEETQYF
TRBV28,TRBJ2-3,-,many,TGTGCCAGCAGTTTACGCCACCCCGTAGGCGCAGATACGCAGTATTTT,CASSLRHPVGADTQYF
TRBV12-3/TRBV12-4,TRBJ1-5,-,many,TGTGCCAGCAGTTCCGCGGGGCTTAGCAATCAGCCCCAGCATTTT,CASSSAGLSNQPQHF
TRBV11-3,TRBJ2-3,TRBD1,many,TGTGCCAGCAGCTTAGGTGGGACAGCCACAGATACGCAGTATTTT,CASSLGGTATDTQYF
TRBV4-2,TRBJ2-3,TRBD1,many,TGTGCCAGCAGCATGCGACCGGGACAGGTCCAGGATACGCAGTATTTT,CASSMRPGQVQDTQYF
TRBV2,TRBJ2-5,TRBD2,many,TGTGCCAGCTCGGGGGGGGGGGGAGAGACCCAGTACTTC,CASSGGGGETQYF
TRBV7-9,TRBJ1-1,-,few,TGTGCCAGCAGCTCCGAAAATGAAGCTTTCTTT,CASSSENEAFF
TRBV4-1,TRBJ2-7,TRBD1,-,TGCGCCAGCAGCCAAGGATCACGACAGGGGGCGGAAAACGAGCAGTACTTC,CASSQGSRQGAENEQYF
TRBV20-1,TRBJ2-2,-,many,TGCAGCGGAGCGGCTAGCGATCACAGCGGGGAGCTGTTTTTT,CSGAASDHSGELFF
TRBV6-1,TRBJ2-1,-,-,TGTGCCAGCAGTGAGGGGCCGGGGCAGTTCTTC,CASSEGPGQFF
TRBV11-2,TRBJ2-3,-,many,TGTGCCAGCACCTTTGACGCGGGTCTCACAGATACGCAGTATTTT,CASTFDAGLTDTQYF
TRBV12-3/TRBV12-4,TRBJ1-5,-,many,TGTGCCAGCACCTCCGGTAGGCAGCCCCAGCATTTT,CASTSGRQPQHF
TRBV30,TRBJ2-7,-,many,TGTGCCTGGAGTGTCGGAAAGTTAGGGGTCTACGAGCAGTACTTC,CAWSVGKLGVYEQYF
TRBV7-6,TRBJ1-3,-,few,TGTGCCAGCAGCTCCAGGGTCTCTGGAAACACCATATATTTT,CASSSRVSGNTIYF
TRBV12-3/TRBV12-4,TRBJ2-1,TRBD2,many,TGTGCCAGCAGTAGAACTAGCGGGAGGGTCAATGAGCAGTTCTTC,CASSRTSGRVNEQFF
TRBV2,TRBJ2-7,-,many,TGTGCCAGCACTCGGGAAGTCAGGCAATCCTACGAGCAGTACTTC,CASTREVRQSYEQYF
TRBV30,TRBJ2-7,-,many,TGTGCCTGGAGTGTAAGAGGGGACGAGCAGTACTTC,CAWSVRGDEQYF
TRBV5-1,TRBJ2-7,-,many,TGCGCCAGCAGCTTGTCAGGCAGAGAGCAGTACTTC,CASSLSGREQYF
TRBV29-1,TRBJ2-5,TRBD1,many,TGCAGCGAACGGACAGGCCGGGCCCAGTACTTC,CSERTGRAQYF
TRBV7-8,TRBJ2-3,TRBD1,many,TGTGCCAGCAGCTTTTTACAGGGGCCCACAGATACGCAGTATTTT,CASSFLQGPTDTQYF
TRBV9,TRBJ2-7,TRBD2,few,TGTGCCAGCAGCGTAGGGGCTAGCGGGAGGGCGAACGAGCAGTACTTC,CASSVGASGRANEQYF
TRBV9,TRBJ2-7,-,-,TGTGCCAGCAGCGTAGACGATAGGGTAACGGGCTACGAGCAGTACTTC,CASSVDDRVTGYEQYF
TRBV29-1,TRBJ2-7,TRBD2,many,TGCAGCGTTAACTTCGGAGCGGGGAGCGCCTACGAGCAGTACTTC,CSVNFGAGSAYEQYF
TRBV20-1,TRBJ2-5,TRBD2,many,TGCAGTGCTAGCGGGAGGGCGGCAGAGACCCAGTACTTC,CSASGRAAETQYF